This entry lists 21 T cell receptor beta chains sequenced from one sample in a study of beta chain features in type 1 diabetes (dated by TCRdb to the late 2010s). Library construction relied on the immunoSEQ multiplex PCR assay. The High Capacity cDNA Reverse Transcription Kit was used to reverse transcribe all of the isolated RNA, meaning that expressed TCRB transcripts were what got sequenced. What TCRdb holds here is the immuneACCESS table cut down to in-frame rearrangements. Part of the clones is not present; checked against another copy, under half of the missing clones reflect an unresolved V gene, and the others are unexplained. Counted in this sample were a few hundred thousand clones; 14% of them appeared once. Under 0.04% of the sample is taken by the ten largest. The sample taken for sequencing was naive CD4+ T cells from blood. What the cell subset or site label conveys for this sample: true naive CD4+ T cells. Receptor source: a man aged 25-45 years in good health.

This clone was counted a few times. The chain couples TRBV18 to TRBJ2-3; no firm D call. Trimming shortened V by 3 bases and J by 1 base, and 8 bases separated the two germline ends. The CDR3 contains 14 residues. Germline V gives CDR1 KGHSH, CDR2 LQKENI. This CDR3 is CASSPLEGTDTQYF. The CDR3 DNA reads TGTGCCAGCTCACCTTTAGAAGGCACAGATACGCAGTATTTT. Supplemented by reference TRBV18 and TRBJ2-3, the full variable domain reads NAGVMQNPRHLVRRRGQEARLRCSPMKGHSHVYWYRQLPEEGLKFMVYLQKENIIDESGMPKERFSAEFPKEGPSILRIQQVVRGDSAAYFCASSPLEGTDTQYFGPGTRLTVL.

This chain uses TRBV29-1 with TRBJ1-1; TRBD1 is a possible D gene (6 bases). Germline lookup yields CDR1 SQVTM and CDR2 ANQGSEA. CDR3 length: 13 amino acids. V dropped 0 bases and J dropped 2 bases, with 7 bases sitting between them. As DNA, the CDR3 is TGCAGCGTTGAAGAACAGGGCAACACTGAAGCTTTCTTT. It specifies CSVEEQGNTEAFF.

This clone was found a few times. Other DNA sequences from this sample encode an identical CDR3 as well. V and J are TRBV18 and TRBJ2-3; D is unresolved. Germline V CDR1 and CDR2: KGHSH, LQKENI. CDR3 length equals 14 residues. V dropped 2 bases and J dropped 1 base, with 7 bases sitting between them. CDR3 coding DNA: TGTGCCAGCTCACCAAGGGCGGGCACAGATACGCAGTATTTT. Amino acid sequence: CASSPRAGTDTQYF.

This clone was seen only a few times. The chain combines TRBV10-3 with TRBJ2-5, with 8 bases aligning to TRBD2. V shed 6 bases and J 1 base; nucleotides not matched to a gene: 4. CDR1 and CDR2 (germline): ENHRY, SYGVKD. This CDR3 contains 14 residues. The CDR3 sequence: CAISGLAGQETQYF. The CDR3 DNA reads TGTGCCATCAGCGGTCTAGCGGGCCAAGAGACCCAGTACTTC.

The rearrangement links TRBV27 to TRBJ2-7; D is ambiguous. Germline values: CDR1 MNHEY, CDR2 SMNVEV (reference sequence). This CDR3 spans 14 amino acids. The V end was cut by 10 bases, the J end by 4 bases, with 20 bases between. CDR3 amino acids: CANITVKPLYEQYF. The CDR3 coding sequence is TGTGCCAACATCACCGTGAAGCCCCTTTACGAGCAGTACTTC.

The chain combines TRBV10-3 with TRBJ1-1; D gene ambiguous. Germline CDR1 and CDR2: ENHRY and SYGVKD. V was clipped by 8 bases and J by 3 bases, with 10 bases between them. This CDR3 comprises 12 residues. CDR3 residues: CAIPESDTEAFF. In DNA form, the CDR3 reads TGTGCCATCCCAGAAAGCGACACTGAAGCTTTCTTT.

The V gene is TRBV10-3, the J gene TRBJ2-2; the D gene is possibly TRBD1 (5 bases). Trimming took 8 bases from V and 1 from J, leaving 8 bases between them. There are 13 residues in the CDR3. Per the germline V gene, CDR1 is ENHRY and CDR2 is SYGVKD. CDR3 DNA sequence: TGTGCCATCCTTGGACAGAACACCGGGGAGCTGTTTTTT. Protein: CAILGQNTGELFF.

This clone was seen a few times. V usage is TRBV9 and J usage is TRBJ2-3; 8 bases map to TRBD1. Germline CDR1 and CDR2: SGDLS and YYNGEE. Trimming removed 6 bases from V and 5 bases from J; junction bases left unmatched: 8. This CDR3 region has 14 residues. The chain's CDR3 is CASTGQGQRDTQYF. CDR3 DNA sequence: TGTGCCAGCACCGGACAGGGCCAAAGAGATACGCAGTATTTT.

This clone has more than one count but fewer than ten. The chain's CDR3 is CAIRAGGPNEQFF. As DNA, the CDR3 is TGTGCCATCAGAGCGGGAGGGCCAAATGAGCAGTTCTTC. The chain employs TRBV10-3 and TRBJ2-1, with 10 bases aligning to TRBD2. J was trimmed by 7 bases and V by 6 bases; bases with no gene match: 3. This CDR3 has 13 residues. Germline-derived CDR1 and CDR2 are ENHRY and SYGVKD.

This chain uses TRBV9 with TRBJ2-5; D perhaps matches TRBD1 (6 bases). CDR3 length: 16 amino acids. Per germline, CDR1 SGDLS and CDR2 YYNGEE. Between the trimmed V and J ends, which lost 3 bases and 1 base, there was a span of 16 bases. CDR3 sequence (DNA): TGTGCCAGCAGCGCGGGCACAGGGCTACCCCAAGAGACCCAGTACTTC. Protein: CASSAGTGLPQETQYF. Based on the CDR3 plus reference TRBV9 and TRBJ2-5, the full variable domain is DSGVTQTPKHLITATGQRVTLRCSPRSGDLSVYWYQQSLDQGLQFLIQYYNGEERAKGNILERFSAQQFPDLHSELNLSSLELGDSALYFCASSAGTGLPQETQYFGPGTRLLVL.

CDR3 coding DNA: TGTGCCAGCAGCTTATCGCCAGCGGGAGGGCCTGAGACCCAGTACTTC. Translation: CASSLSPAGGPETQYF. The chain employs TRBV7-2 and TRBJ2-5; 10 bases line up with TRBD2. From germline, CDR1 is SGHTA and CDR2 FQGNSA. With 2 bases clipped from V and 5 bases from J, the junction kept 8 bases outside the gene matches. This CDR3 spans 16 amino acids.

The chain joins TRBV7-9 to TRBJ2-3; 7 nucleotides agree with TRBD1. J lost 2 bases, V lost 5 bases, and 7 bases had no gene match. This CDR3 contains 15 residues. Germline CDR1 reads SEHNR; CDR2 reads FQNEAQ (reference sequence). The CDR3 spells CASSLRTGYTDTQYF. CDR3 bases: TGTGCCAGCAGCCTAAGGACAGGCTACACAGATACGCAGTATTTT.

This clone was picked up a small number of times. The chain uses TRBV29-1 and TRBJ2-1, with TRBD2 matching over 8 bases. CDR3 length equals 15 residues. Germline loops: CDR1 SQVTM, CDR2 ANQGSEA. The V gene end was trimmed by 5 bases and the J gene end by 9 bases; junction bases not matched to a gene: 15. This CDR3 is CSVPKGGLEAREQFF. CDR3 nucleotide sequence: TGCAGCGTTCCCAAAGGGGGACTAGAGGCTCGTGAGCAGTTCTTC.

The rearrangement links TRBV15 to TRBJ2-5, with D perhaps TRBD2 (6 bases). From germline, CDR1 is LNHNV and CDR2 YYDKDF (reference sequence). The V end lost 5 bases, the J end lost 5 bases, and 15 bases lay between the germline ends. The CDR3 is made up of 14 amino acids. This CDR3 is CATSSGTEGETQYF. CDR3 sequence (DNA): TGTGCCACCAGCTCCGGGACGGAGGGGGAGACCCAGTACTTC.

The V call is TRBV18, the J call TRBJ2-7, with D possibly TRBD1 on 6 matching bases. V was shortened by 0 bases and J by 2 bases, with 14 bases between the two germline ends. The CDR3 is made up of 16 amino acids. Germline V lookup: CDR1 KGHSH, CDR2 LQKENI. In nucleotides, the CDR3 is TGTGCCAGCTCACCACCCAATGGACAGCAGACCTACGAGCAGTACTTC. Its translation: CASSPPNGQQTYEQYF. The full variable domain, its missing parts supplied by reference TRBV18 and TRBJ2-7, is NAGVMQNPRHLVRRRGQEARLRCSPMKGHSHVYWYRQLPEEGLKFMVYLQKENIIDESGMPKERFSAEFPKEGPSILRIQQVVRGDSAAYFCASSPPNGQQTYEQYFGPGTRLTVT.

This clone turned up a few times. This sequence joins TRBV4-3 and TRBJ2-3; D is undetermined. The germline gives CDR1 LGHNA, CDR2 YSLEER. The CDR3 spans 15 residues. The V end was cut by 4 bases, the J end by 2 bases, with 13 bases between. CDR3 protein: CASSPFVTLTDTQYF. Here the CDR3 DNA reads TGCGCCAGCAGCCCCTTTGTGACCCTCACAGATACGCAGTATTTT.

The rearrangement links TRBV12-2 to TRBJ2-3; the table names TRBD2, a call not compared with the DNA. TRBV12-2 is shown as a pseudogene. CDR3 length: 19 amino acids. The DNA of the CDR3 is TGTGCAAGTCGCTTAGCTATCCTAGCGGGGAGCTCTAGCACAGATACGCAGTATTTT. Translated: CASRLAILAGSSSTDTQYF.

The rearrangement links TRBV7-2 to TRBJ2-1; possibly TRBD1 for D (7 bases). Trimming took off 5 bases at V and 9 bases at J, with 11 bases between the two ends. Germline loops: CDR1 SGHTA, CDR2 FQGNSA. The CDR3 spans 12 residues. The CDR3 loop is CASSPGGSEQFF. The DNA for the CDR3 is TGTGCCAGCAGCCCAGGGGGGAGTGAGCAGTTCTTC.

Written as DNA, the CDR3 is TGTGCCAGCAGTGAATCCGGAGGCAACACTGAAGCTTTCTTT. Its protein product is CASSESGGNTEAFF. The chain joins TRBV6-1 to TRBJ1-1; unclear D gene. V was trimmed by 2 bases and J by 2 bases, leaving 9 bases between them. Looked up from germline, CDR1 is MNHNS and CDR2 is SASEGT. This CDR3 is 14 amino acids long.

The rearrangement links TRBV4-2 to TRBJ2-1; 11 bases are shared with TRBD2. Germline lookup yields CDR1 LGHNA and CDR2 YNFKEQ. The V segment lost 4 bases and the J segment 0 bases; nucleotides outside the gene matches: 23. CDR3 length equals 23 residues. Here the CDR3 reads CASSLNSGRLAGTSGLSYNEQFF. The CDR3 DNA follows: TGTGCCAGCAGCCTAAATAGCGGACGCCTGGCCGGGACTAGCGGCCTCTCCTACAATGAGCAGTTCTTC.

This clone has a handful of counts. The V gene is TRBV29-1, the J gene TRBJ1-5, with TRBD1 as a possible D gene (6 bases). The V and J ends lost 4 bases and 5 bases respectively, with 12 bases between them. The CDR3 has 13 amino acids. Per germline, CDR1 SQVTM and CDR2 ANQGSEA. CDR3 loop: CSVGGGGYQPQHF. CDR3 nucleotide sequence: TGCAGCGTTGGGGGCGGGGGCTATCAGCCCCAGCATTTT.